This TCR beta chain was obtained from a study of beta chain features in type 1 diabetes. Study-level results: Shortening of TCRB CDR3s, moderate but significant, appeared in all four CD4+ subsets of Type 1 diabetes patients.

Every bit of the isolated RNA underwent reverse transcription, so sequencing read expressed TCRB transcripts. Assay: immunoSEQ multiplex PCR; the TCRdb copy retains only in-frame clones and omits some. The repertoire includes 200,000 to 250,000 clones, 25% to 30% of them detected once, and 3.5% to 4.5% sits in the top ten. Trimming removed 2 bases at V and 6 bases at J, with 7 bases between. The CDR3 is made up of 12 amino acids. Germline V lookup: CDR1 GTSNPN, CDR2 SVGIG (reference sequence). Each donor gave one heparinised blood draw averaging about 100 mL. In its sample, this clone was seen a few times. What it recognizes is unknown.

Sequencing was done on a sample of central memory CD4+ T cells from blood. The V gene is TRBV30, the J gene TRBJ1-4; D gene ambiguous. This sequence was found in a man in his thirties or forties in good health. CDR3 coding DNA: TGTGCCTGGAGTCGCCCATATGAAAAACTGTTTTTT. It yields the protein CAWSRPYEKLFF.